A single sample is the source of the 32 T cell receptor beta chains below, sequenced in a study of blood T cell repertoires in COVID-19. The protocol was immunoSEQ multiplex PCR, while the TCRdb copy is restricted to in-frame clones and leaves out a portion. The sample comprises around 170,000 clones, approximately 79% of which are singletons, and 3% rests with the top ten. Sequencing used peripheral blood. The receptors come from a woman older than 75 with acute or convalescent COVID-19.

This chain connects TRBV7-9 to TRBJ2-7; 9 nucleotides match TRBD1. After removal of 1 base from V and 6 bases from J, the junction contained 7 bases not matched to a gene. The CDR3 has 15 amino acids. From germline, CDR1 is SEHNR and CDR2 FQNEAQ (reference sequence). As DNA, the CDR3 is TGTGCCAGCAGCTTAGAAGGGGGACAGGGAAGCGAGCAGTACTTC. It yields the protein CASSLEGGQGSEQYF.

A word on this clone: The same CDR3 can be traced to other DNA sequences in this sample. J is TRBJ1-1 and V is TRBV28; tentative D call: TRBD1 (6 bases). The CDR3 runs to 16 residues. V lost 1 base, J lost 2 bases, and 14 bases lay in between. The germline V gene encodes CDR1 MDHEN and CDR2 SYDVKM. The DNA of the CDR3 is TGTGCCAGCAGTTTATCACAGGGATTGATCAACACTGAAGCTTTCTTT. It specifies CASSLSQGLINTEAFF.

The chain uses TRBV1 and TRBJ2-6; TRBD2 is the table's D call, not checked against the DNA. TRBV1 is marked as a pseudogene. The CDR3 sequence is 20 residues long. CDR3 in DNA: TGCACCAGCAGCTCCAGTACCGGGACTAGCGGGGGCTCTGGGGCCAACGTCCTGACTTTC. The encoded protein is CTSSSSTGTSGGSGANVLTF.

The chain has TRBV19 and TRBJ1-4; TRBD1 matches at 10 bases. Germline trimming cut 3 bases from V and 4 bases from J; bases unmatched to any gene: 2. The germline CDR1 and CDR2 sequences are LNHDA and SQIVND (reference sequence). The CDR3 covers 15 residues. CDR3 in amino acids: CASSIWTGGNEKLFF. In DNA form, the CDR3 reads TGTGCCAGTAGTATTTGGACAGGGGGTAATGAAAAACTGTTTTTT.

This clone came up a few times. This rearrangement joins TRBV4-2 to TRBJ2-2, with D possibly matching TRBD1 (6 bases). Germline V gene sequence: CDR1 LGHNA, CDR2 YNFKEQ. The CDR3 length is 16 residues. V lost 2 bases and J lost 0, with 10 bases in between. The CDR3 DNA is TGTGCCAGCAGCCAACAGACAGGCGCGAACACCGGGGAGCTGTTTTTT. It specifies CASSQQTGANTGELFF.

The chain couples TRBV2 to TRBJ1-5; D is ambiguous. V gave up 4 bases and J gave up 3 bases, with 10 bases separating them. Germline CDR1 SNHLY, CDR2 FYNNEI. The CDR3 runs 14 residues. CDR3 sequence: CASSADTFNQPQHF. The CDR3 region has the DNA TGTGCCAGCAGTGCAGACACCTTCAATCAGCCCCAGCATTTT.

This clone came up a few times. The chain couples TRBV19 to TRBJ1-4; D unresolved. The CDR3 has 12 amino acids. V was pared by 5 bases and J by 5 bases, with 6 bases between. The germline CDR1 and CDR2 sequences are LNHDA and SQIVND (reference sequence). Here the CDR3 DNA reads TGTGCCAGTAGTGCCCAGAATGAAAAACTGTTTTTT. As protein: CASSAQNEKLFF.

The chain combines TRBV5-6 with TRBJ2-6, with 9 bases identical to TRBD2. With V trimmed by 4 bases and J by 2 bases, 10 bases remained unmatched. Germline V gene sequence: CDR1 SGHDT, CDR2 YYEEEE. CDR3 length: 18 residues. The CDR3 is CASSPLAGDFAGANVLTF. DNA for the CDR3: TGTGCCAGCAGCCCCTTAGCGGGAGACTTCGCTGGGGCCAACGTCCTGACTTTC. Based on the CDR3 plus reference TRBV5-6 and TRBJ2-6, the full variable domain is DAGVTQSPTHLIKTRGQQVTLRCSPKSGHDTVSWYQQALGQGPQFIFQYYEEEERQRGNFPDRFSGHQFPNYSSELNVNALLLGDSALYLCASSPLAGDFAGANVLTFGAGSRLTVL.

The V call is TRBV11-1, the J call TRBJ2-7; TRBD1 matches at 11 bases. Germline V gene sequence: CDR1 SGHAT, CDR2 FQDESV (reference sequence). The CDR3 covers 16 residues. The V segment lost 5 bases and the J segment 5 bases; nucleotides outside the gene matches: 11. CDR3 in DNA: TGTGCCAGCAGCCCTCTCTACGGACAGGGGGCCGACGAGCAGTACTTC. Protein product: CASSPLYGQGADEQYF.

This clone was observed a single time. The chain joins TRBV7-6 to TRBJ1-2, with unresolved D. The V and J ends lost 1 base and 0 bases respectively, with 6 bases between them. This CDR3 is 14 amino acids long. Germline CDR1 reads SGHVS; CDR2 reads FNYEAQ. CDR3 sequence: CASSLGGANYGYTF. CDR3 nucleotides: TGTGCCAGCAGCTTAGGGGGAGCTAACTATGGCTACACCTTC. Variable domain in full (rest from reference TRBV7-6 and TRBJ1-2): GAGVSQSPRYKVTKRGQDVALRCDPISGHVSLYWYRQALGQGPEFLTYFNYEAQQDKSGLPNDRFSAERPEGSISTLTIQRTEQRDSAMYRCASSLGGANYGYTFGSGTRLTVV.

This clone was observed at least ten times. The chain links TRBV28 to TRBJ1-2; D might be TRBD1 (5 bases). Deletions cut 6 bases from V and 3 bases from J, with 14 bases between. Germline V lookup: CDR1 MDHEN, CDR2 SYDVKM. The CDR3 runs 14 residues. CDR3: CASRAADSHYGYTF. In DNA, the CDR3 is TGTGCCAGCAGGGCCGCAGACAGCCACTATGGCTACACCTTC.

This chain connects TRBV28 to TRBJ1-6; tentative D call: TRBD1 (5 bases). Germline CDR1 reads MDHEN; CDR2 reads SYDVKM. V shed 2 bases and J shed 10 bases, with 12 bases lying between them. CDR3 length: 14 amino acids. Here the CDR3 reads CASSLNQEGSPLHF. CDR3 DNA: TGTGCCAGCAGTTTAAACCAGGAGGGGTCACCCCTCCACTTT.

The CDR3: CASREVQYNEQFF. DNA for the CDR3: TGTGCCAGCAGGGAGGTCCAGTACAATGAGCAGTTCTTC. The rearrangement joins TRBV6-5 to TRBJ2-1, with D possibly being TRBD2 (5 bases). The V end was cut by 6 bases, the J end by 4 bases, with 10 bases between. The length of the CDR3 is 13 residues. CDR1 and CDR2 from the germline V gene are MNHEY and SVGAGI.

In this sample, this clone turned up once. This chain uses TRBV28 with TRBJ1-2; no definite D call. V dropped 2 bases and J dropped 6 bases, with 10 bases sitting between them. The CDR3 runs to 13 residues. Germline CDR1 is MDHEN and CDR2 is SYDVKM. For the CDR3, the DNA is TGTGCCAGCAGTTTAGGGCACCCTCATGGCTACACCTTC. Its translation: CASSLGHPHGYTF.

Here the CDR3 DNA reads TGTGCCAGCAGGCCACAGGGTGGTCAGCCCCAGCATTTT. The encoded protein is CASRPQGGQPQHF. V is TRBV28 and J is TRBJ1-5; D may be TRBD1 (6 bases). Germline assignment: CDR1 MDHEN and CDR2 SYDVKM. This CDR3 comprises 13 residues. Trimming shortened V by 6 bases and J by 6 bases, and 12 bases separated the two germline ends.

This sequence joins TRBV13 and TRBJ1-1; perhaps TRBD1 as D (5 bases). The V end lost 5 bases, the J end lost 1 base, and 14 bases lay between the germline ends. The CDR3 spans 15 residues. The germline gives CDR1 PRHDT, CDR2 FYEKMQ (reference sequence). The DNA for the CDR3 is TGTGCCAGCAGCCCAACCCCGACAGCGAACACTGAAGCTTTCTTT. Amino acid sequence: CASSPTPTANTEAFF.

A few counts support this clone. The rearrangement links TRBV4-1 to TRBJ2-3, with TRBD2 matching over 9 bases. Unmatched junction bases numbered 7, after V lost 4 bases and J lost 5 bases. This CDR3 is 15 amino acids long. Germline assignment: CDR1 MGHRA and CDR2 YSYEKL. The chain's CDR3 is CASSPTGLAIDTQYF. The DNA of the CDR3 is TGCGCCAGCAGCCCCACCGGACTAGCGATAGATACGCAGTATTTT.

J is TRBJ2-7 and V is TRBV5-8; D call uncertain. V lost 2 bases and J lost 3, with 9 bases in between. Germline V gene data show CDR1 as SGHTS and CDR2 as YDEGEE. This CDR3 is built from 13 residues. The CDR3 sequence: CASSFRQVYEQYF. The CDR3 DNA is TGTGCCAGCAGCTTCCGGCAGGTCTACGAGCAGTACTTC.

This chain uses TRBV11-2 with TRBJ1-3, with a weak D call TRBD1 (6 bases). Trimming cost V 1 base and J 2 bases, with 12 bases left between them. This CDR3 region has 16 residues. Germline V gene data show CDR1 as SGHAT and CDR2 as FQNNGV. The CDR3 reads CASSLVRGLAGNTIYF. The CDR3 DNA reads TGTGCCAGCAGCTTAGTGCGGGGGCTTGCTGGAAACACCATATATTTT.

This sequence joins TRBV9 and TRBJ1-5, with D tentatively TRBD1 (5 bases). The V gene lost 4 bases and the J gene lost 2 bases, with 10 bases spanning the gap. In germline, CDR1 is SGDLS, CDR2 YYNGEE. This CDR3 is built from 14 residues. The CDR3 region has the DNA TGTGCCAGCAGCTCAGGGTATGGCAATCAGCCCCAGCATTTT. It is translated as CASSSGYGNQPQHF.

The CDR3 DNA is TGTGCCAGCAGTCCAGGGGCGCTTAATGAAAAACTGTTTTTT. Protein sequence: CASSPGALNEKLFF. This sequence joins TRBV28 and TRBJ1-4; possibly TRBD1 for D (6 bases). Germline lookup yields CDR1 MDHEN and CDR2 SYDVKM. The ends were cut back, 5 bases at V and 4 bases at J, with 11 bases in the middle. The CDR3 runs to 14 residues. Full variable domain (rest looked up from reference TRBV28 and TRBJ1-4): DVKVTQSSRYLVKRTGEKVFLECVQDMDHENMFWYRQDPGLGLRLIYFSYDVKMKEKGDIPEGYSVSREKKERFSLILESASTNQTSMYLCASSPGALNEKLFFGSGTQLSVL.

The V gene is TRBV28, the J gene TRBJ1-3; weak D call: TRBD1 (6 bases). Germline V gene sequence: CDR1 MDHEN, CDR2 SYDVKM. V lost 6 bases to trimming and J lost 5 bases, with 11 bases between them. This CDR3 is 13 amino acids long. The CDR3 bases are TGTGCCAGCAGGAGGACAGAGAGAAACACCATATATTTT. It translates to CASRRTERNTIYF.

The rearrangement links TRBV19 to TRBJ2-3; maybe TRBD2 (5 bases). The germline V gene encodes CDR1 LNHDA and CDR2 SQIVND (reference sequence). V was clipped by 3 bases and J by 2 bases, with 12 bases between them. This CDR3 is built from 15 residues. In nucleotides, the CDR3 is TGTGCCAGTAGTATGGAGCGGAGCCTCACAGATACGCAGTATTTT. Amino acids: CASSMERSLTDTQYF. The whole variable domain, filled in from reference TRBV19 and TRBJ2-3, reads DGGITQSPKYLFRKEGQNVTLSCEQNLNHDAMYWYRQDPGQGLRLIYYSQIVNDFQKGDIAEGYSVSREKKESFPLTVTSAQKNPTAFYLCASSMERSLTDTQYFGPGTRLTVL.

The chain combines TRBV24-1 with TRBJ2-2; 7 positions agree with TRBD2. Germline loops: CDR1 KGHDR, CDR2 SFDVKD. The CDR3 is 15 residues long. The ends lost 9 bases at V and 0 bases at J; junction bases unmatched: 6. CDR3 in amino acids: CATGLGGSNTGELFF. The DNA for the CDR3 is TGTGCCACCGGGCTCGGGGGGTCGAACACCGGGGAGCTGTTTTTT.

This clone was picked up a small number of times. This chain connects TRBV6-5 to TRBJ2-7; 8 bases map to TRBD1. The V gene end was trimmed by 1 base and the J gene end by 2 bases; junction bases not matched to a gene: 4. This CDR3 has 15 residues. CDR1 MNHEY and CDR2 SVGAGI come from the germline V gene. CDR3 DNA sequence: TGTGCCAGCAGTTACTATCCACAGGGGGCCTACGAGCAGTACTTC. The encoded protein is CASSYYPQGAYEQYF.

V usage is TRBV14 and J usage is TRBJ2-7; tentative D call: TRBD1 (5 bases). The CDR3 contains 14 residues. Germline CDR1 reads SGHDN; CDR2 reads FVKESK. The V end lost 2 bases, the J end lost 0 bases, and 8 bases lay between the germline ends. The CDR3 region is CASSQQGSSYEQYF. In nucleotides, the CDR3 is TGTGCCAGCAGCCAACAGGGAAGCTCCTACGAGCAGTACTTC.

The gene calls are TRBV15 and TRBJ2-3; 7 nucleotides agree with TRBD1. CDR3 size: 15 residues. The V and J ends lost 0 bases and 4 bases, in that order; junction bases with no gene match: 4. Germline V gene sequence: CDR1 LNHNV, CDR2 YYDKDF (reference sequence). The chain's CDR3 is CATSRDSQGADTQYF. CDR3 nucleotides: TGTGCCACCAGCAGAGATAGTCAGGGGGCAGATACGCAGTATTTT.

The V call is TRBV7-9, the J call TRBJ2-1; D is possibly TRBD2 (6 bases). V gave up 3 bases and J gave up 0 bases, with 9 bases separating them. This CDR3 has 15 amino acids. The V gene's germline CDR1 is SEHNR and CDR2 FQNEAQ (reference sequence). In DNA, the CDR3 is TGTGCCAGCAGCTTGGCGGGAATCTCCTACAATGAGCAGTTCTTC. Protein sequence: CASSLAGISYNEQFF.

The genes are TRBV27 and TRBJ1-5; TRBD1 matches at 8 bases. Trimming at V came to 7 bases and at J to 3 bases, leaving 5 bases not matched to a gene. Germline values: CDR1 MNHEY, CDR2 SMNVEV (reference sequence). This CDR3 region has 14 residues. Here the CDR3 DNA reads TGTGCCAGCAACGCAGGGGGCTTCAATCAGCCCCAGCATTTT. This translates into CASNAGGFNQPQHF.

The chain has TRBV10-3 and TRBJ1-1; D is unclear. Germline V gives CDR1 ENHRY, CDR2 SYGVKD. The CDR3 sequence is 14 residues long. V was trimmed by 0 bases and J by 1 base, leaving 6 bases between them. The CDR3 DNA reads TGTGCCATCAGTGAGTCAGTGAGGAACACTGAAGCTTTCTTT. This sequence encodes CAISESVRNTEAFF.

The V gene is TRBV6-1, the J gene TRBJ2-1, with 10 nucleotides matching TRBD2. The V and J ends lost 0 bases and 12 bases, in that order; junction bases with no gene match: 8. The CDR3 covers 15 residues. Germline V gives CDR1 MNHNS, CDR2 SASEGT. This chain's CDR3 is CASSEASSGSMGQFF. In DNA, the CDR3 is TGTGCCAGCAGTGAAGCGTCTAGCGGGAGCATGGGGCAGTTCTTC.

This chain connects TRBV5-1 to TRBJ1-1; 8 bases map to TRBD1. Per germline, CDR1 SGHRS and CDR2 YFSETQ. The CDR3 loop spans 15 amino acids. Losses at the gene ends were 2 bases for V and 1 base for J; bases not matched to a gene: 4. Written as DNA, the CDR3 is TGCGCCAGCAGCTTCCGGACAGGGTCGAACACTGAAGCTTTCTTT. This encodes CASSFRTGSNTEAFF.